This TCR beta chain stems from a study of blood T cell repertoires in COVID-19. The wider study: Specimens from acute and convalescent COVID-19 originated in the United States, Italy and Spain. T cells, B-cell-depleted T cells, or PBMCs supplied cDNA or gDNA.

The table lists this clone with a few counts. In the original processing: Amplification of reference gene primers provided the estimated nucleated cell counts. TCRdb's copy holds only in-frame clones and misses some; the assay was immunoSEQ multiplex PCR. The DNA gave D and trimming, while V, J and clone size come from that table. The sample holds some 260,000 clones, roughly 86% seen once. Sequencing was performed on peripheral blood. This TCR came from a human donor in a cohort sampled during active COVID-19.

CDR3 coding DNA: TGCGCCAGCAGCTTTTCCAGAGACAGGACTAGCGAGTACTTC. Translating gives CASSFSRDRTSEYF. The rearrangement uses TRBV5-1 and TRBJ2-7; TRBD2 matches at 9 bases. Germline V gene lookup returns CDR1 SGHRS and CDR2 YFSETQ. Germline trimming cut 2 bases from V and 11 bases from J; bases unmatched to any gene: 11. This CDR3 spans 14 amino acids.